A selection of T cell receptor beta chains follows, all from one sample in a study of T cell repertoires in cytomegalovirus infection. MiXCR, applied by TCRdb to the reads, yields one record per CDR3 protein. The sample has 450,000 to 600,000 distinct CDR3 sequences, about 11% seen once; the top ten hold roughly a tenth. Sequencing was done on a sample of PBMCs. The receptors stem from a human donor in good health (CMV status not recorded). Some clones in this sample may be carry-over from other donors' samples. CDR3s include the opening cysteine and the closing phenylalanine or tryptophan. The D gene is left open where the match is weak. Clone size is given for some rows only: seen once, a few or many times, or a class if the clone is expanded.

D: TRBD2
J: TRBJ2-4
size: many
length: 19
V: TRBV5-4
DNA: TGTGCCAGCAGCCCAGGGAGGGGACTAGAAACGCTAGCCAAAAACATTCAGTACTTC
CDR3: CASSPGRGLETLAKNIQYF

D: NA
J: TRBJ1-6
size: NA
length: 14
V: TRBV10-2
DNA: TGCGCCAGCGGGGAGGACAGTTATAATTCACCCCTCCACTTT
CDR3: CASGEDSYNSPLHF

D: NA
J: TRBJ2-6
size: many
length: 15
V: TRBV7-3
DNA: TGTGCCAGCAGCTTTGGGGTCCGGGGGGCCAACGTCCTGACTTTC
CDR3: CASSFGVRGANVLTF

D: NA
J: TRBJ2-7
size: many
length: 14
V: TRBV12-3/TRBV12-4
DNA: TGTGCCAGCAGTTTCGGGGCAGGCCCCTACGAGCAGTACTTC
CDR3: CASSFGAGPYEQYF

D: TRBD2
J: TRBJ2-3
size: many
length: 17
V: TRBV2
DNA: TGTGCCAGCAGCTACGAAGGGACTAGCGGAGACACAGATACGCAGTATTTT
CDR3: CASSYEGTSGDTDTQYF

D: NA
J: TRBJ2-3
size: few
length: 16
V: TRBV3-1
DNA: TGTGCCAGCAGCCCCGAGGGGGGGGCCCCCACAGATACGCAGTATTTT
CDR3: CASSPEGGAPTDTQYF

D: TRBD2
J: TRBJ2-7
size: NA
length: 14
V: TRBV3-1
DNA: TGTGCCAGCAGAGGGGCTAGCGGCTCCTACGAGCAGTACTTC
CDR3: CASRGASGSYEQYF

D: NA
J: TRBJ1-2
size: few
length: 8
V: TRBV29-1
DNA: TGCAGCGGCGACTATGGCACCTTC
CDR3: CSGDYGTF

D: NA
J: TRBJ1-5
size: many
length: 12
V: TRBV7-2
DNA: TGTGCCAGCAGCTTTAGAGCTCAGCCCCAGCATTTT
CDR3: CASSFRAQPQHF

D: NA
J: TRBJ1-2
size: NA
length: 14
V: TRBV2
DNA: TGTGCCAGCAGCCAATCGACCGGAGGGTATGGCTACACCTTC
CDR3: CASSQSTGGYGYTF

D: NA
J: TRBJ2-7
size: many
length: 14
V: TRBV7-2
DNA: TGTGCCAGCAGCTTTCGGGGGAACTCCTACGAGCAGTACTTC
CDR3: CASSFRGNSYEQYF

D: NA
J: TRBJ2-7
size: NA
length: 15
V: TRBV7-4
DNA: TGTGCCAGCATCCCTAAAACAGGGTCCCCCTACGAGCAGTACTTC
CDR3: CASIPKTGSPYEQYF

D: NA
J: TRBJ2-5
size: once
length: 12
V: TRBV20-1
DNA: TGCAGTGCTCCCGTTCGACAAGAGACCCAGTACTTC
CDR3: CSAPVRQETQYF

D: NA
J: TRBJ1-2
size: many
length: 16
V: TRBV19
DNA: TGTGCCAGTAGGGTCGCCGGGGGGCTCGGTCTGGGGGGCTACACCTTC
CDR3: CASRVAGGLGLGGYTF

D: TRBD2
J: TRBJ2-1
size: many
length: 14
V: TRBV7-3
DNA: TGTGCCAGCAGCGTGGGACTAGCTAACAATGAGCAGTTCTTC
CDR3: CASSVGLANNEQFF

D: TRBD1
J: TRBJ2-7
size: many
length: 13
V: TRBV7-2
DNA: TGTGCCAGCACCCCTAACAGGGGGCACGAGCAGTACTTC
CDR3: CASTPNRGHEQYF

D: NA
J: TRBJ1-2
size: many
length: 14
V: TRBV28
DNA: TGTGCCACCAAAACCGGGACGGCCGTATATGGCTACACCTTC
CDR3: CATKTGTAVYGYTF

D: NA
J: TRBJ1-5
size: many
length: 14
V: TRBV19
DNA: TGTGCCAGTAACCCCAAGGACAGAAATCAGCCCCAGCATTTT
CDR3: CASNPKDRNQPQHF